The rows below give T cell receptor beta chains drawn from one sample of a study of blood T cells in healthy people across ages. TCRdb fed the 5' RACE reads into MiXCR, producing one record per CDR3 protein. Of fewer than 1,000,000 distinct CDR3 sequences listed, around 43% are singletons. What was sequenced was blood. Receptors originate from a man aged 60-69 years in good health. CDR3s include the opening cysteine and the closing phenylalanine or tryptophan. D genes are given only for firm matches. A clone size is listed for some rows: how often the clone was seen (once, few, many), or a class if it is expanded.

- | few | TRBJ2-1 | 16 | TRBV7-2 | CASSVNGGSSYNEQFF | TGTGCCAGCAGCGTAAACGGGGGAAGCTCCTACAATGAGCAGTTCTTC
- | few | TRBJ2-7 | 14 | TRBV20-1 | CSAIQPQASYEQYF | TGCAGTGCTATTCAGCCACAGGCGAGCTACGAGCAGTACTTC
TRBD1 | - | TRBJ2-7 | 14 | TRBV3-1 | CASSQATGLYEQYF | TGTGCCAGCAGCCAAGCGACAGGGCTCTACGAGCAGTACTTC
- | few | TRBJ2-5 | 15 | TRBV12-5 | CASGLVPALQETQYF | TGTGCTAGTGGTTTGGTACCTGCCCTCCAAGAGACCCAGTACTTC
TRBD2 | - | TRBJ2-3 | 17 | TRBV25-1 | CASSEYGGGAKADTQYF | TGTGCCAGCAGTGAATATGGCGGGGGGGCAAAGGCAGATACGCAGTATTTT
- | - | TRBJ1-2 | 19 | TRBV7-2 | CASSLGPRSASRQGDGYTF | TGTGCCAGCAGCTTAGGGCCCCGGAGCGCGAGCAGACAAGGGGATGGCTACACCTTC
- | once | TRBJ2-2 | 16 | TRBV21-1 | CASSPMSMGVIGELFF | TGTGCCAGCAGCCCCATGTCCATGGGGGTCATCGGGGAGCTGTTTTTT
TRBD1 | - | TRBJ2-7 | 15 | TRBV2 | CASSTTGTDIYEQYF | TGTGCCAGCAGTACGACCGGGACAGACATCTACGAGCAGTACTTC
- | - | TRBJ2-2 | 13 | TRBV7-8 | CASSLAATVGLFF | TGTGCCAGCAGCTTAGCAGCTACGGTGGGGCTGTTTTTT
- | - | TRBJ2-1 | 13 | TRBV6-2/TRBV6-3 | CASSFRLENEQFF | TGTGCCAGCAGTTTCCGACTAGAGAATGAGCAGTTCTTC
TRBD1 | - | TRBJ2-1 | 14 | TRBV11-2 | CASSPGQENNEQFF | TGTGCCAGCAGCCCGGGACAGGAGAACAATGAGCAGTTCTTC
- | few | TRBJ2-7 | 12 | TRBV29-1 | CSVLLKSYEQYF | TGCAGCGTGTTGCTAAAGAGCTACGAGCAGTACTTC
TRBD2 | - | TRBJ2-3 | 17 | TRBV20-1 | CSARDWSSGGSTDTQYF | TGCAGTGCTAGAGATTGGAGTAGCGGGGGAAGCACAGATACGCAGTATTTT
- | - | TRBJ2-1 | 14 | TRBV15 | CATTFGTAAEAQFF | TGTGCCACCACTTTTGGGACCGCCGCGGAGGCCCAGTTCTTC
TRBD2 | few | TRBJ2-1 | 17 | TRBV29-1 | CSVERLAGGVSYNEQFF | TGCAGCGTTGAAAGGCTAGCGGGGGGGGTTTCCTACAATGAGCAGTTCTTC
- | - | TRBJ2-7 | 14 | TRBV20-1 | CSASRSGNRYEQYF | TGCAGTGCTAGTCGCTCAGGGAATCGTTACGAGCAGTACTTC
- | once | TRBJ2-4 | 15 | TRBV4-1 | CASSQRLIGKNIQYF | TGCGCCAGCAGCCAGAGACTAATAGGCAAAAACATTCAGTACTTC
TRBD1 | - | TRBJ1-2 | 15 | TRBV19 | CASSTRDRDFYGYTF | TGTGCCAGTAGTACCCGGGACAGAGATTTTTATGGCTACACCTTC
TRBD2 | - | TRBJ2-7 | 19 | TRBV4-1 | CASSQLTLERGLSYNEQYF | TGCGCCAGCAGCCAACTAACCCTTGAGCGGGGGCTCTCCTACAATGAGCAGTACTTC
- | few | TRBJ2-1 | 17 | TRBV27 | CASSFRARGTTYNEQFF | TGTGCCAGCAGTTTTCGGGCCCGTGGTACAACCTACAATGAGCAGTTCTTC
TRBD1 | - | TRBJ1-1 | 15 | TRBV10-3 | CAISAPDREGTEAFF | TGTGCCATCAGCGCCCCGGACAGGGAAGGCACTGAAGCTTTCTTT
- | - | TRBJ2-1 | 15 | TRBV5-1 | CASSIDRTTYNEQFF | TGCGCCAGCAGCATCGACAGGACTACTTACAATGAGCAGTTCTTC
- | few | TRBJ2-5 | 14 | TRBV20-1 | CSASLASVGETQYF | TGCAGTGCTAGTCTAGCGTCGGTCGGAGAGACCCAGTACTTC
- | - | TRBJ1-1 | 15 | TRBV6-2/TRBV6-3 | CASSYRVTWNTEAFF | TGTGCCAGCAGTTATCGGGTTACATGGAACACTGAAGCTTTCTTT
- | - | TRBJ2-5 | 16 | TRBV5-4 | CASSRGRQGGQETQYF | TGTGCCAGCAGCCGAGGTCGGCAGGGCGGGCAAGAGACCCAGTACTTC
TRBD1 | - | TRBJ2-5 | 13 | TRBV4-3 | CASSRDRSETQYF | TGCGCCAGCAGCCGGGACAGGTCAGAGACCCAGTACTTC
TRBD2 | - | TRBJ2-3 | 14 | TRBV20-1 | CSAKTSGASDTQYF | TGCAGTGCCAAGACTAGCGGGGCCTCAGATACGCAGTATTTT
TRBD2 | - | TRBJ2-1 | 16 | TRBV4-3 | CASSSRLAGEYNEQFF | TGCGCCAGCAGCTCCCGACTAGCGGGGGAATACAATGAGCAGTTCTTC
TRBD1 | few | TRBJ1-2 | 16 | TRBV15 | CATSRDPRQGADGYTF | TGTGCCACCAGCAGAGACCCCAGACAGGGTGCGGATGGCTACACCTTC
- | many | TRBJ2-5 | 13 | TRBV4-3 | CASSRSQQETQYF | TGCGCCAGCAGCCGGTCTCAGCAAGAGACCCAGTACTTC
TRBD2 | - | TRBJ2-1 | 18 | TRBV4-2 | CASSQGLAGGTSQETQFF | TGTGCCAGCAGCCAAGGGCTAGCGGGGGGCACTTCCCAAGAGACCCAGTTCTTC
- | once | TRBJ1-1 | 13 | TRBV7-2 | CASSFLRATEAFF | TGTGCCAGCAGCTTCCTCCGGGCAACTGAAGCTTTCTTT
- | few | TRBJ2-1 | 11 | TRBV10-3 | CAISDGNEQFF | TGTGCCATCAGTGACGGCAATGAGCAGTTCTTC
TRBD2 | few | TRBJ2-5 | 16 | TRBV7-2 | CASSLMAVTSGGRGYF | TGTGCCAGCAGCTTAATGGCTGTGACTAGCGGGGGGCGCGGGTACTTC
- | - | TRBJ2-1 | 18 | TRBV11-2 | CASSLVGTGRRSYNEQFF | TGTGCCAGCAGCTTAGTCGGCACGGGGAGGCGTTCCTACAATGAGCAGTTCTTC
- | - | TRBJ1-2 | 12 | TRBV20-1 | CSARPGREGYTF | TGCAGTGCTAGACCGGGACGTGAAGGCTACACCTTC
- | - | TRBJ2-7 | 17 | TRBV7-2 | CASSLSSGATMGYEQYF | TGTGCCAGCAGCCTTTCAAGCGGTGCGACCATGGGCTACGAGCAGTACTTC
- | few | TRBJ2-1 | 13 | TRBV11-2 | CASSLSLGNEQFF | TGTGCCAGCAGCCTCTCTTTGGGGAATGAGCAGTTCTTC
TRBD1 | - | TRBJ1-1 | 16 | TRBV7-2 | CASSLRRAGGATEAFF | TGTGCCAGCAGCTTACGGCGGGCAGGGGGCGCGACTGAAGCTTTCTTT
TRBD1 | - | TRBJ2-7 | 16 | TRBV6-5 | CASSYRQTGGIYEQYF | TGTGCCAGCAGTTACCGACAGACAGGGGGTATCTACGAGCAGTACTTC
TRBD1 | many | TRBJ2-5 | 14 | TRBV29-1 | CSVIGQDRKETQYF | TGCAGCGTTATAGGACAGGACCGCAAAGAGACCCAGTACTTC
- | - | TRBJ2-7 | 15 | TRBV11-3 | CASSLAGTDGREQYF | TGTGCCAGCAGCTTGGCCGGGACCGACGGCAGAGAGCAGTACTTC
- | - | TRBJ1-1 | 13 | TRBV20-1 | CSASEEGLGEAFF | TGCAGTGCTAGCGAGGAGGGGTTAGGTGAAGCTTTCTTT
- | few | TRBJ1-2 | 17 | TRBV3-1 | CASRNLVRGEPSNGYTF | TGTGCCAGCAGAAACCTAGTTAGGGGGGAGCCCTCTAATGGCTACACCTTC
- | - | TRBJ1-5 | 18 | TRBV14 | CASSQRTKEYANNQPQHF | TGTGCCAGCAGCCAGAGGACAAAGGAGTATGCGAACAATCAGCCCCAGCATTTT
- | - | TRBJ1-4 | 11 | TRBV6-6 | CASRDGRNGFF | TGTGCCAGCAGAGACGGAAGAAACGGGTTTTTT